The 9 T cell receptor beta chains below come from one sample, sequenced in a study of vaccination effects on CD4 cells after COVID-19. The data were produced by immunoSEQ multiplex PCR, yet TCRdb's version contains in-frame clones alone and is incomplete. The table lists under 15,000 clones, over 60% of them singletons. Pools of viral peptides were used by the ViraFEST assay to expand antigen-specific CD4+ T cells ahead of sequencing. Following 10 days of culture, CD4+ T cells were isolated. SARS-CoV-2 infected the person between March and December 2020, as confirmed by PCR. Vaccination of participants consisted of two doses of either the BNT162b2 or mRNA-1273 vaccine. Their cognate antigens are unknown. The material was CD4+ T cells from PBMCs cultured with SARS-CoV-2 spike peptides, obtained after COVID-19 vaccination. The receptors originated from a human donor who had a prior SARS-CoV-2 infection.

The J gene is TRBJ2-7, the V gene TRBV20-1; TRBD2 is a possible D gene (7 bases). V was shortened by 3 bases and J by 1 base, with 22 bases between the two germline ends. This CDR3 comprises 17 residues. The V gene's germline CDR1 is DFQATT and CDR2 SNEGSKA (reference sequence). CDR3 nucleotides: TGCAGTGCTAGTCGGGGGGCAGGGTCAGCCTCATCCTACGAGCAGTACTTC. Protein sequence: CSASRGAGSASSYEQYF.

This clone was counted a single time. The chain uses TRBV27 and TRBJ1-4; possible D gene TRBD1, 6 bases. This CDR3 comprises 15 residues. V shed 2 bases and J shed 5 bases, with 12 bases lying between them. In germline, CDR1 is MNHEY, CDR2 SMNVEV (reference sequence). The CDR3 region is CASSLSPGVNEKLFF. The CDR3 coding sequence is TGTGCCAGCAGTTTAAGCCCAGGGGTCAATGAAAAACTGTTTTTT.

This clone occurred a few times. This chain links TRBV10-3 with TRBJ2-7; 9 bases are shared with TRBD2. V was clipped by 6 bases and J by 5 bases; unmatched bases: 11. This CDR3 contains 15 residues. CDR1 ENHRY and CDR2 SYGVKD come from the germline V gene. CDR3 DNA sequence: TGTGCCATCAGCAACCCCGGGACTAGCAACGACGAGCAGTACTTC. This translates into CAISNPGTSNDEQYF.

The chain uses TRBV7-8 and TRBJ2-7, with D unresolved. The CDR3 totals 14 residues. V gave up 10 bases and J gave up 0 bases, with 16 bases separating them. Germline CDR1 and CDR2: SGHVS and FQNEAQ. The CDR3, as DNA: TGTGCCACCTTGTCCGCGAATAGCTCCTACGAGCAGTACTTC. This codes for CATLSANSSYEQYF.

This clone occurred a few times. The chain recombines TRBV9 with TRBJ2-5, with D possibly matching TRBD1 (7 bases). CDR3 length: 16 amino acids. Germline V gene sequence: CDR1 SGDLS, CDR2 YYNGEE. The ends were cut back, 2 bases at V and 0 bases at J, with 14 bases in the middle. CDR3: CASSVGSGGYQETQYF. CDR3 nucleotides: TGTGCCAGCAGCGTCGGATCAGGGGGGTACCAAGAGACCCAGTACTTC.

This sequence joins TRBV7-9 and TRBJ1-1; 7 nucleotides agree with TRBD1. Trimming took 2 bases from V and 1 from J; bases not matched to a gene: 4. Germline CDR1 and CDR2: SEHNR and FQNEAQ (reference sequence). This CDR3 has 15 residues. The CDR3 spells CASSLSRTGNTEAFF. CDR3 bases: TGTGCCAGCAGCTTATCCCGGACAGGGAACACTGAAGCTTTCTTT.

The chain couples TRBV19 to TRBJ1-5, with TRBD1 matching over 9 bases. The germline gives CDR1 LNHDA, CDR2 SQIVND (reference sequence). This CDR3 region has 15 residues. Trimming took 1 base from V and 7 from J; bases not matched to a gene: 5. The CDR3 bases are TGTGCCAGTAGTATAGGACAGGGGGTCGACCAGCCCCAGCATTTT. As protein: CASSIGQGVDQPQHF. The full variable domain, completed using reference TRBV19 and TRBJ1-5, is DGGITQSPKYLFRKEGQNVTLSCEQNLNHDAMYWYRQDPGQGLRLIYYSQIVNDFQKGDIAEGYSVSREKKESFPLTVTSAQKNPTAFYLCASSIGQGVDQPQHFGDGTRLSIL.

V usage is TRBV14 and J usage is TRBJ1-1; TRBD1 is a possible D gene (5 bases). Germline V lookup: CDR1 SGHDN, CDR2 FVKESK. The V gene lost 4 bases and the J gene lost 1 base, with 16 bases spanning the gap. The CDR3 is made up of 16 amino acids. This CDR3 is CASSPLGHWGNTEAFF. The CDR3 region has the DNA TGTGCCAGCAGCCCCCTAGGACATTGGGGGAACACTGAAGCTTTCTTT.

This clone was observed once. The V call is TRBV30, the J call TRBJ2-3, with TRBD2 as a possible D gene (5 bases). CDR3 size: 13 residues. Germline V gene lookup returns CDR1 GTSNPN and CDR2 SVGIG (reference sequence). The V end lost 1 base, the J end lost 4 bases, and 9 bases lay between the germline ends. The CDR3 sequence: CAWSGLTPDTQYF. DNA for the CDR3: TGTGCCTGGAGTGGACTAACCCCAGATACGCAGTATTTT.